The sequence of this T cell receptor beta chain was determined in a study of T-cell reconstitution after alpha-beta-depleted transplantation in children. In regard to this clonotype: The antigen remains undetermined. Since a much larger clone is just one base distant, this may be a read error.

Study-level results: It was newly produced T cells that mostly accounted for T-cell counts and diversity one year after transplant.

This CDR3 has 15 amino acids. For TCRbeta, the library was prepared with unique molecular identifiers. TCRdb used MiXCR to reprocess the PCR reads, holding one entry per CDR3 protein. The profile shows roughly 100,000 distinct CDR3 sequences, roughly 7.1% of them singletons. The chain is built from TRBV12-3 or TRBV12-4 and TRBJ2-7, with D possibly matching TRBD2 (7 bases). The sequenced sample was PBMCs, obtained before TCRalphabeta/CD19-depleted stem cell transplant. The TCR originated in a boy aged 2 to 10 with acute lymphoblastic leukemia, due to receive a stem cell transplant. As DNA, the CDR3 is TGTGCCGGCAGTTTAGGGGGGGGACTGACCTACGAGCAGTACTTC. The encoded protein is CAGSLGGGLTYEQYF.